This T cell receptor beta chain was recovered during a study of T cells after posttransplantation cyclophosphamide. Regarding the study as a whole: Skin or GI-infiltrating T cells shared few TRB sequences with blood. Donor CD8+ memory clones often dominated recipient blood repertoires at later times. After PTCy, TRB diversity resembled that of CNI/methotrexate controls.

Assay: immunoSEQ multiplex PCR; the TCRdb copy retains only in-frame clones and omits some. Here the sample spans fewer than 25,000 clones, about nine tenths being singletons. Busulfan-fludarabine conditioning, marrow transplant, and cyclophosphamide on days +3 and +4 were administered. To note about this clone: Antigen: not known.

CDR1 and CDR2 (germline): MGHDK, SYGVNS. V lost 3 bases to trimming and J lost 1 base, with 6 bases between them. The CDR3 has 13 residues. The starting material was PBMCs, obtained after allogeneic stem cell transplant with posttransplant cyclophosphamide. The source of this sequence is a female patient between 25 and 45 years old who received an allogeneic stem cell transplant from an unrelated donor, was CMV-positive, and had no GVHD. A share of the T cells may be of graft donor origin. The gene calls are TRBV25-1 and TRBJ1-1, with D uncertain. For the CDR3, the DNA is TGTGCCAGCAGTGAGACACGGAACACTGAAGCTTTCTTT. Protein product: CASSETRNTEAFF.